What follows is one T cell receptor beta chain and its context. This specimen comes from a study of blood T cell repertoires in COVID-19. About the study: Samples representing acute and convalescent COVID-19 were sourced from the United States, Italy and Spain. PBMCs, B-cell-depleted T cells, or T cells were the source of the cDNA or gDNA that made up the material.

This CDR3 comprises 17 residues. Germline V lookup: CDR1 SGHTA, CDR2 FQGTGA. Trimming shortened V by 2 bases and J by 7 bases, and 21 bases separated the two germline ends. Authors' analysis steps: Amplification from reference gene primers served as the basis for estimated nucleated cell counts. The repertoire was sequenced with immunoSEQ multiplex PCR; TCRdb's copy has only in-frame clones and lacks some. The V and J calls and clone size were taken over from that table, and D and trimming were inferred from the DNA. The sample shows approximately 190,000 clones, about 88% of them seen only once. Sequences were obtained from peripheral blood. The receptor's source is a woman aged 35 to 49 who had recovered from COVID-19. The rearrangement uses TRBV7-3 and TRBJ2-1; D is perhaps TRBD2 (6 bases). CDR3 bases: TGTGCCAGCAGCTTACGAAGCGCGGGAAGGGTCGGGAATGAGCAGTTCTTC. Protein: CASSLRSAGRVGNEQFF.